Below are 31 T cell receptor beta chains sequenced from a single sample in a study of T-cell memory formation after mild COVID-19. TCRdb recomputed calls from the 5' RACE reads with MiXCR, one row per CDR3 protein. The sample lists roughly 550,000 distinct CDR3 sequences; 20% were seen once. The specimen sequenced was PBMCs or a T cell subset sorted from them (not recorded which). Receptor source: an adult woman who had mild COVID-19 (a few samples of this study predate the infection). Cell type and time point are not known.

J is TRBJ2-3 and V is TRBV5-1; 8 nucleotides line up with TRBD1. The CDR3 covers 15 residues. The trim removed 1 base at V and 5 bases at J, leaving 6 bases unmatched. Germline V lookup: CDR1 SGHRS, CDR2 YFSETQ. The CDR3 DNA follows: TGCGCCAGCAGCTTGATGGCAGGGGGCGTAGATACGCAGTATTTT. It encodes CASSLMAGGVDTQYF.

The chain links TRBV12-3 or TRBV12-4 to TRBJ2-3; 8 nucleotides agree with TRBD2. The J segment lost 0 bases and the V segment lost 5 bases, leaving 7 bases of the junction unmatched. The CDR3 runs to 16 residues. In nucleotides, the CDR3 is TGTGCCAGCAGTCCACACGGGGGGGTCAGCACAGATACGCAGTATTTT. Protein: CASSPHGGVSTDTQYF.

This clonotype was detected a few times. The chain joins TRBV30 to TRBJ2-7; 11 nucleotides align to TRBD2. This CDR3 comprises 14 residues. The V gene's germline CDR1 is GTSNPN and CDR2 SVGIG (reference sequence). The trim removed 4 bases at V and 4 bases at J, leaving 6 bases unmatched. This CDR3 is CAWTSGRLAYEQYF. CDR3 in DNA: TGTGCCTGGACTAGCGGGAGGCTCGCTTACGAGCAGTACTTC. Filled out from reference TRBV30 and TRBJ2-7, the complete variable domain reads SQTIHQWPATLVQPVGSPLSLECTVEGTSNPNLYWYRQAAGRGLQLLFYSVGIGQISSEVPQNLSASRPQDRQFILSSKKLLLSDSGFYLCAWTSGRLAYEQYFGPGTRLTVT.

The chain combines TRBV23-1 with TRBJ2-2, with D possibly being TRBD2 (5 bases). TRBV23-1 is labeled an ORF, and its function is uncertain. This CDR3 is 15 amino acids long. Trimming took 5 bases from V and 3 from J, leaving 13 bases between them. This CDR3 reads CASSATGIHTGELFF. In DNA, the CDR3 is TGCGCCAGCAGTGCGACCGGGATCCACACCGGGGAGCTGTTTTTT.

V usage is TRBV20-1 and J usage is TRBJ1-2, with D perhaps matching TRBD1 (6 bases). The CDR3 is made up of 14 amino acids. From germline, CDR1 is DFQATT and CDR2 SNEGSKA (reference sequence). Between the trimmed V and J ends, which lost 5 bases and 2 bases, there was a span of 15 bases. CDR3: CSAGFPGQNYGYTF. Here the CDR3 DNA reads TGCAGTGCTGGATTTCCGGGACAAAACTATGGCTACACCTTC.

This clonotype showed up just once. This chain links TRBV12-3 or TRBV12-4 with TRBJ1-6; TRBD1 matches 7 bases. J was trimmed by 6 bases and V by 3 bases; bases with no gene match: 2. CDR3 length: 14 amino acids. The DNA for the CDR3 is TGTGCCAGCAGTTTTGAGGGGGCTAATTCACCCCTCCACTTT. It codes for CASSFEGANSPLHF.

This clonotype was counted between two and nine times. This chain links TRBV24-1 with TRBJ1-2; D is unclear. Germline V gene lookup returns CDR1 KGHDR and CDR2 SFDVKD. This CDR3 is built from 11 residues. Trimming cost V 5 bases and J 7 bases, with 7 bases left between them. The CDR3 nucleotides are TGTGCCACCAGTGGTGGCAGTGGCTACACCTTC. It codes for CATSGGSGYTF.

This clonotype was picked up a small number of times. The rearrangement uses TRBV20-1 and TRBJ1-1, with 8 bases aligning to TRBD1. This CDR3 spans 14 amino acids. Germline lookup yields CDR1 DFQATT and CDR2 SNEGSKA (reference sequence). V trimming: 3 bases; J trimming: 6 bases; junction bases outside the gene matches: 9. As DNA, the CDR3 is TGCAGTGCTAGGGACAGGGTTCTTGGCGCTGAAGCTTTCTTT. As protein: CSARDRVLGAEAFF.

This clonotype was seen at least ten times. V usage is TRBV12-3 or TRBV12-4 and J usage is TRBJ2-2; D is ambiguous. V shed 5 bases and J shed 0 bases, with 1 base lying between them. This CDR3 contains 12 residues. CDR3 sequence: CASSANTGELFF. The DNA for the CDR3 is TGTGCCAGCAGTGCGAACACCGGGGAGCTGTTTTTT.

This clonotype was detected many times. This chain connects TRBV5-1 to TRBJ2-3; 7 bases line up with TRBD1. J lost 1 base, V lost 4 bases, and 6 bases had no gene match. The length of the CDR3 is 15 residues. The germline CDR1 and CDR2 sequences are SGHRS and YFSETQ. The CDR3 coding sequence is TGCGCCAGCAGCCCCGGGACAGTGGGCACAGATACGCAGTATTTT. This encodes CASSPGTVGTDTQYF.

This chain joins TRBV7-9 and TRBJ2-2; D may match TRBD1 or TRBD2 (5 bases each). The CDR3 has 14 amino acids. V lost 7 bases and J 9 bases, leaving 18 bases between the germline ends. CDR1 SEHNR and CDR2 FQNEAQ come from the germline V gene (reference sequence). The CDR3 spells CASTPPGTLRELFF. The CDR3 DNA sequence: TGTGCCAGCACCCCTCCCGGGACGTTAAGGGAGCTGTTTTTT.

This chain links TRBV5-1 with TRBJ2-5; 7 nucleotides agree with TRBD1. The length of the CDR3 is 14 residues. Germline CDR1 and CDR2: SGHRS and YFSETQ. Trimming cost V 4 bases and J 3 bases; bases outside gene matches: 6. The CDR3 DNA follows: TGCGCCAGCAGCCCTGGGACAGCGGAAGAGACCCAGTACTTC. Protein product: CASSPGTAEETQYF.

The chain has TRBV9 and TRBJ1-4; possibly TRBD1 for D (5 bases). CDR1 and CDR2 (germline): SGDLS, YYNGEE. V shed 2 bases and J shed 1 base, with 9 bases lying between them. This CDR3 spans 15 amino acids. CDR3 sequence reads: CASSVMGETNEKLFF. CDR3 DNA: TGTGCCAGCAGCGTCATGGGGGAAACTAATGAAAAACTGTTTTTT.

This clonotype was seen repeatedly, ten times or more. The chain uses TRBV6-2 or TRBV6-3 and TRBJ2-2, with D perhaps assigned TRBD1 or TRBD2 (5 bases each). Germline loops: CDR1 MNHEY, CDR2 SVGEGT. V lost 10 bases and J 3 bases, leaving 12 bases between the germline ends. CDR3 length: 13 residues. The CDR3 protein is CAIRGPYTGELFF. The CDR3 bases are TGTGCCATACGGGGCCCTTACACCGGGGAGCTGTTTTTT.

The chain is built from TRBV12-3 or TRBV12-4 and TRBJ1-3, with 8 bases lining up with TRBD1. The V and J ends lost 6 bases and 4 bases, in that order; junction bases with no gene match: 2. The CDR3 is 13 residues long. In DNA, the CDR3 is TGTGCCAGCAGACGACAGGGGGGAAACACCATATATTTT. Amino acid sequence: CASRRQGGNTIYF.

As for this clonotype: An end of the junction does not agree with germline; a read error may underlie this. This rearrangement joins TRBV12-3 or TRBV12-4 to TRBJ2-3, with 11 bases aligning to TRBD2. CDR3 length equals 13 residues. The CDR3 DNA reads as TGTGCCAGCAGATTAGCGGGGGGGGATACGCAGTATTTT. This translates into CASRLAGGDTQYF.

The chain links TRBV7-9 to TRBJ1-6; D remains ambiguous. The germline CDR1 and CDR2 sequences are SEHNR and FQNEAQ (reference sequence). V lost 1 base, J lost 8 bases, and 15 bases lay in between. The CDR3 length is 16 residues. CDR3 DNA: TGTGCCAGCAGCTTAGGGCGGGGTCAGAGGGATTCACCCCTCCACTTT. Its protein product is CASSLGRGQRDSPLHF.

This clonotype was counted at least ten times. V and J are TRBV4-3 and TRBJ2-1; D is ambiguous. Germline lookup yields CDR1 LGHNA and CDR2 YSLEER. The ends were cut back, 0 bases at V and 2 bases at J, with 8 bases in the middle. The CDR3 contains 15 residues. Written as DNA, the CDR3 is TGCGCCAGCAGCCAAGACAGGCCCCCCTACAATGAGCAGTTCTTC. Translation gives CASSQDRPPYNEQFF.

This clonotype came up a few times. The chain joins TRBV19 to TRBJ2-5; 12 bases match TRBD2. Germline CDR1 is LNHDA and CDR2 is SQIVND (reference sequence). The V segment lost 2 bases and the J segment 5 bases; nucleotides outside the gene matches: 6. This CDR3 has 16 residues. CDR3 protein: CASSIRTSGMTETQYF. The CDR3 region has the DNA TGTGCCAGTAGTATAAGGACTAGCGGGATGACGGAGACCCAGTACTTC.

There are a few counts of this clonotype. The CDR3 loop is CSARGAGGLPQHF. In nucleotides, the CDR3 is TGCAGTGCTAGAGGGGCAGGGGGCCTGCCCCAGCATTTT. This sequence joins TRBV20-1 and TRBJ1-5; 8 positions agree with TRBD1. The CDR3 runs to 13 residues. Germline V gives CDR1 DFQATT, CDR2 SNEGSKA (reference sequence). V was pared by 1 base and J by 9 bases, with 5 bases of the junction left unmatched.

The chain carries TRBV7-2 and TRBJ1-5; possible D gene TRBD1, 5 bases. The CDR3 spans 15 residues. Trimming removed 0 bases at V and 6 bases at J, with 12 bases between. Germline CDR1 is SGHTA and CDR2 is FQGNSA. The CDR3 DNA reads as TGTGCCAGCAGCTTAGCGGCCGGGGCGGTTCAGCCCCAGCATTTT. It encodes CASSLAAGAVQPQHF.

The gene calls are TRBV3-1 and TRBJ2-7; perhaps TRBD2 as D (6 bases). Trimming removed 4 bases at V and 0 bases at J, with 13 bases between. Germline CDR1 reads LGHDT; CDR2 reads YNNKEL (reference sequence). The CDR3 length is 15 residues. The CDR3 DNA reads TGTGCCAGCAGCCCAGGGACTTTAAGCTCCTACGAGCAGTACTTC. Protein sequence: CASSPGTLSSYEQYF.

This chain joins TRBV7-3 and TRBJ2-5, with TRBD2 matching over 7 bases. Germline values: CDR1 SGHTA, CDR2 FQGTGA. This CDR3 region has 14 residues. With V trimmed by 0 bases and J by 3 bases, 1 base remained unmatched. CDR3 residues: CASSLTAGEETQYF. CDR3 nucleotides: TGTGCCAGCAGCTTAACGGCGGGAGAAGAGACCCAGTACTTC.

This clonotype was seen a handful of times. The chain is built from TRBV3-1 and TRBJ2-7; D unclear. CDR3 length: 13 amino acids. V lost 0 bases and J lost 5, with 8 bases in between. CDR1 and CDR2 from the germline V gene are LGHDT and YNNKEL (reference sequence). CDR3 DNA: TGTGCCAGCAGCCAAGATATTGGCGACGAGCAGTACTTC. Amino acids: CASSQDIGDEQYF.

The rearrangement links TRBV29-1 to TRBJ2-1; TRBD2 matches at 8 bases. The CDR3 is made up of 14 amino acids. Germline V CDR1 and CDR2: SQVTM, ANQGSEA. The V gene end was trimmed by 3 bases and the J gene end by 7 bases; junction bases not matched to a gene: 8. This chain's CDR3 is CSVDRLAGRNEQFF. The CDR3 DNA sequence: TGCAGCGTTGATCGCCTAGCGGGTCGGAATGAGCAGTTCTTC.

The chain recombines TRBV7-9 with TRBJ1-4; D is uncertain. Germline CDR1 SEHNR, CDR2 FQNEAQ (reference sequence). The CDR3 consists of 12 residues. V dropped 5 bases and J dropped 7 bases, with 8 bases sitting between them. This CDR3 reads CASSLGVEKLFF. DNA for the CDR3: TGTGCCAGCAGCCTCGGGGTTGAAAAACTGTTTTTT.

In its sample, this clonotype was seen a few times. The gene calls are TRBV5-1 and TRBJ1-1; D is unresolved. Germline CDR1 is SGHRS and CDR2 is YFSETQ. V lost 0 bases to trimming and J lost 2 bases, with 8 bases between them. The CDR3 consists of 14 residues. The CDR3 sequence: CASSLAVSNTEAFF. The CDR3 DNA is TGCGCCAGCAGCTTGGCCGTCAGTAACACTGAAGCTTTCTTT.

In its sample, this clonotype was seen many times. The chain has TRBV20-1 and TRBJ2-1; possible D gene TRBD1, 6 bases. CDR1 is DFQATT, CDR2 SNEGSKA, per germline (reference sequence). The CDR3 covers 13 residues. Trimming left V 0 bases short and J 6 bases short, with 9 bases between. The CDR3 reads CSARDRGGNEQFF. The CDR3 DNA follows: TGCAGTGCTAGAGACAGGGGTGGCAATGAGCAGTTCTTC.

The chain recombines TRBV20-1 with TRBJ2-5; 12 positions match TRBD2. From germline, CDR1 is DFQATT and CDR2 SNEGSKA (reference sequence). This CDR3 spans 14 amino acids. Losses at the gene ends were 5 bases for V and 0 bases for J; bases not matched to a gene: 1. DNA for the CDR3: TGCAGTGCTCGGACTAGCGGGAACCAAGAGACCCAGTACTTC. Residues: CSARTSGNQETQYF.

The V and J genes are TRBV30 and TRBJ1-2; tentatively, D is TRBD1 (5 bases). The CDR3 sequence is 13 residues long. Germline CDR1 is GTSNPN and CDR2 is SVGIG (reference sequence). Trimming took 4 bases from V and 2 from J, leaving 11 bases between them. Written as DNA, the CDR3 is TGTGCCTGGATTGACAGAGCGAACTATGGCTACACCTTC. This codes for CAWIDRANYGYTF.

This clonotype was detected only a few times. The J gene is TRBJ2-2, the V gene TRBV7-7, with D unclear. V lost 5 bases, J lost 6 bases, and 13 bases lay in between. CDR3 length equals 14 residues. Germline V CDR1 and CDR2: SSHAT, FNYEAQ (reference sequence). The CDR3 is CASSQALGSGELFF. For the CDR3, the DNA is TGTGCCAGCAGCCAGGCACTTGGGTCCGGGGAGCTGTTTTTT. Based on the CDR3 plus reference TRBV7-7 and TRBJ2-2, the full variable domain is GAGVSQSPRYKVTKRGQDVTLRCDPISSHATLYWYQQALGQGPEFLTYFNYEAQPDKSGLPSDRFSAERPEGSISTLTIQRTEQRDSAMYRCASSQALGSGELFFGEGSRLTVL.